This TCR beta chain comes out of a study of blood T cell repertoires in COVID-19. Study-level information: The United States, Italy and Spain were the sources of the acute and convalescent COVID-19 samples.

Trimming removed 4 bases from V and 4 bases from J; junction bases left unmatched: 3. CDR3 length: 14 amino acids. Per germline, CDR1 SGHVS and CDR2 FNYEAQ. While infection was still active, Seattle patients were enrolled and then followed longitudinally. Method: immunoSEQ multiplex PCR; TCRdb's copy keeps in-frame clones and lacks some. The sample shows about 370,000 clones, around 87% of them seen only once. Material for sequencing was peripheral blood. This chain links TRBV7-6 with TRBJ2-3; 9 nucleotides line up with TRBD2. The clonotype originates from a woman under 40 with COVID-19, enrolled during active disease. The CDR3 here is CASSWREGPDTQYF. In nucleotides, the CDR3 is TGTGCCAGCAGCTGGCGGGAGGGCCCAGATACGCAGTATTTT.